This T cell receptor beta chain was identified in a study of blood T cell repertoires in COVID-19. Study context: Samples representing acute and convalescent COVID-19 were sourced from the United States, Italy and Spain. T cells, B-cell-depleted T cells, or PBMCs provided the cDNA or gDNA that served as material.

Germline values: CDR1 SEHNR, CDR2 FQNEAQ (reference sequence). This CDR3 contains 14 residues. V gave up 5 bases and J gave up 4 bases, with 14 bases separating them. Assay: immunoSEQ multiplex PCR; the TCRdb copy retains only in-frame clones and omits some. The sample contains approximately 150,000 clones, roughly 90% of which appear only once. The sequenced sample consisted of peripheral blood. This TCR was sampled from a man between 65 and 80 years old with active COVID-19. The chain recombines TRBV7-9 with TRBJ1-1; D is undetermined. DNA for the CDR3: TGTGCCAGCAGCCTCACGGTGGGCTCCACTGAAGCTTTCTTT. This encodes CASSLTVGSTEAFF.